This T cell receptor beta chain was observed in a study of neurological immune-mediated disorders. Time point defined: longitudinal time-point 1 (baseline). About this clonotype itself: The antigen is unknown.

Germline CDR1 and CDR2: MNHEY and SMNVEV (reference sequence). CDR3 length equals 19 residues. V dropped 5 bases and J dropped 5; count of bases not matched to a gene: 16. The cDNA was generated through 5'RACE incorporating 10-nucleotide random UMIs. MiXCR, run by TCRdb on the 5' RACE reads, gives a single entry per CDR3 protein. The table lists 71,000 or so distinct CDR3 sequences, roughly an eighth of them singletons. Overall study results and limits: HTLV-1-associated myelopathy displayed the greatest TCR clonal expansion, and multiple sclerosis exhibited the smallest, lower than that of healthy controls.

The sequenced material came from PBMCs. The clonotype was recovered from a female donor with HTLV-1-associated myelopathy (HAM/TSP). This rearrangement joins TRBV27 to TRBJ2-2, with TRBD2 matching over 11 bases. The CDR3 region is CASSPEGPLAGGRTGELFF. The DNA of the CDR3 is TGTGCCAGCAGTCCAGAGGGTCCTCTAGCGGGGGGAAGAACCGGGGAGCTGTTTTTT.